Listed below are T cell receptor beta chains from one sample, sequenced in a study of shared clonotypes between healthy human individuals. Generated by immunoSEQ multiplex PCR, the TCRdb table keeps only in-frame clones and is missing some. The sample contains about 590,000 clones, 95% of which appear only once. The sequencing sample was made of naive CD8+ T cells sorted from blood. These receptors were taken from a woman aged 25 to 39 in good health. Each CDR3 is given with its conserved first and last residue. D genes are given only for firm matches. Clone size, where shown, is once, few, many, or a class for clones that have expanded.

abundance: .; j_gene: TRBJ2-1; d_gene: .; v_gene: TRBV27; CDR3nt: TGTGCCAGCAGTTTATCGACCCGGGTTGTGGATGAGCAGTTCTTC; CDR3aa: CASSLSTRVVDEQFF
abundance: .; j_gene: TRBJ1-5; d_gene: .; v_gene: TRBV4-1; CDR3nt: TGCGCCAGCAGCCAGGCACAGGGTCGAAGGCAGCCCCAGCATTTT; CDR3aa: CASSQAQGRRQPQHF
abundance: .; j_gene: TRBJ1-1; d_gene: .; v_gene: TRBV29-1; CDR3nt: TGCAGCGTTGAAAAGGGGGTGAACACTGAAGCTTTCTTT; CDR3aa: CSVEKGVNTEAFF
abundance: .; j_gene: TRBJ2-1; d_gene: .; v_gene: TRBV7-9; CDR3nt: TGTGCCAGCAGCTTAGTCACGGGACAGCAGTTCTTC; CDR3aa: CASSLVTGQQFF
abundance: .; j_gene: TRBJ1-5; d_gene: .; v_gene: TRBV28; CDR3nt: TGTGCCAGCAGTTCCCGGACAGCTAGCAATCAGCCCCAGCATTTT; CDR3aa: CASSSRTASNQPQHF
abundance: .; j_gene: TRBJ2-7; d_gene: TRBD1; v_gene: TRBV19; CDR3nt: TGTGCCAGTAGTATAGCGTGGACAGGGTCTACCTACGAGCAGTACTTC; CDR3aa: CASSIAWTGSTYEQYF
abundance: .; j_gene: TRBJ2-7; d_gene: TRBD1; v_gene: TRBV27; CDR3nt: TGTGCCAGCAGTTTAACAGGGGTCCCCTACGAGCAGTACTTC; CDR3aa: CASSLTGVPYEQYF
abundance: .; j_gene: TRBJ2-2; d_gene: .; v_gene: TRBV27; CDR3nt: TGTGCCAGCACCGTCAGCCTAGGTGGCACCGGGGAGCTGTTTTTT; CDR3aa: CASTVSLGGTGELFF
abundance: .; j_gene: TRBJ2-7; d_gene: TRBD1; v_gene: TRBV5-5; CDR3nt: TGTGCCAGCAGCTCCGGACAGGGAGGATACGAGCAGTACTTC; CDR3aa: CASSSGQGGYEQYF
abundance: .; j_gene: TRBJ1-1; d_gene: TRBD1; v_gene: TRBV5-1; CDR3nt: TGCGCCAGCAGCTTGGGACAGGGCATCCCTGAAGCTTTCTTT; CDR3aa: CASSLGQGIPEAFF
abundance: .; j_gene: TRBJ2-7; d_gene: TRBD2; v_gene: TRBV7-9; CDR3nt: TGTGCCAGCAGCTACCCCTCTGGCGGACTAGCGGGAGAGGAGCAGTACTTC; CDR3aa: CASSYPSGGLAGEEQYF
abundance: .; j_gene: TRBJ2-7; d_gene: TRBD1; v_gene: TRBV28; CDR3nt: TGTGCCAGCAGTTTAATGGGACAGTACTACGAGCAGTACTTC; CDR3aa: CASSLMGQYYEQYF
abundance: .; j_gene: TRBJ2-7; d_gene: .; v_gene: TRBV28; CDR3nt: TGTGCCAGCAGTTCCACAGGGAGCGTCTACGAGCAGTACTTC; CDR3aa: CASSSTGSVYEQYF
abundance: .; j_gene: TRBJ1-6; d_gene: TRBD1; v_gene: TRBV7-2; CDR3nt: TGTGCCAGCAGCCCAGGACAGGGTACCTTTCCTAATTCACCCCTCCACTTT; CDR3aa: CASSPGQGTFPNSPLHF
abundance: .; j_gene: TRBJ2-7; d_gene: TRBD2; v_gene: TRBV15; CDR3nt: TGTGCCACCAGCAGAGAATCTAGCGGGAGTTACGAGCAGTACTTC; CDR3aa: CATSRESSGSYEQYF
abundance: .; j_gene: TRBJ1-1; d_gene: TRBD1; v_gene: TRBV14; CDR3nt: TGTGCCAGCAGCCTGAGACAGGGACGGACTGAAGCTTTCTTT; CDR3aa: CASSLRQGRTEAFF
abundance: .; j_gene: TRBJ2-7; d_gene: .; v_gene: TRBV9; CDR3nt: TGTGCCAGCAGCGTAGCTTGGGGAGATACCTACGAGCAGTACTTC; CDR3aa: CASSVAWGDTYEQYF
abundance: .; j_gene: TRBJ2-1; d_gene: TRBD2; v_gene: TRBV25-1; CDR3nt: TGTGCCAGCAGTGACGGACTAGCCGGTGAGCAGTTCTTC; CDR3aa: CASSDGLAGEQFF
abundance: .; j_gene: TRBJ2-1; d_gene: TRBD2; v_gene: TRBV6-1; CDR3nt: TGTGCCAGCAGTGAAGATTTAGCGGGATTATACAATGAGCAGTTCTTC; CDR3aa: CASSEDLAGLYNEQFF
abundance: .; j_gene: TRBJ1-1; d_gene: TRBD1; v_gene: TRBV27; CDR3nt: TGTGCCAGCAGTTTATCAGGGGGCGGGGGCACTGAAGCTTTCTTT; CDR3aa: CASSLSGGGGTEAFF
abundance: .; j_gene: TRBJ1-4; d_gene: .; v_gene: TRBV6-1; CDR3nt: TGTGCCAGCTCTGGCAGAAAACTGTTTTTT; CDR3aa: CASSGRKLFF
abundance: .; j_gene: TRBJ1-1; d_gene: TRBD1; v_gene: TRBV7-2; CDR3nt: TGTGCCAGCAGAATTAAGGGACAGGGTAGCACTGAAGCTTTCTTT; CDR3aa: CASRIKGQGSTEAFF
abundance: .; j_gene: TRBJ2-3; d_gene: .; v_gene: TRBV28; CDR3nt: TGTGCCAGCAGTTTCCATTCGGAAGATAACCTACTCGGCACAGATACGCAGTATTTT; CDR3aa: CASSFHSEDNLLGTDTQYF
abundance: .; j_gene: TRBJ2-2; d_gene: .; v_gene: TRBV7-7; CDR3nt: TGTGCCAGCAGCTTACGGGCGGGTGCTATCGGGGAGCTGTTTTTT; CDR3aa: CASSLRAGAIGELFF
abundance: .; j_gene: TRBJ2-1; d_gene: .; v_gene: TRBV4-1; CDR3nt: TGCGCCAGCAGCCTTAGACTAGGTTCCTACAATGAGCAGTTCTTC; CDR3aa: CASSLRLGSYNEQFF
abundance: .; j_gene: TRBJ2-1; d_gene: .; v_gene: TRBV7-9; CDR3nt: TGTGCCAGCAGCTTCGCGGTCCCATCGGGGGATGAGCAGTTCTTC; CDR3aa: CASSFAVPSGDEQFF
abundance: .; j_gene: TRBJ2-3; d_gene: TRBD2; v_gene: TRBV7-9; CDR3nt: TGTGCCAGCAGCCCCGAGGGTGCGGGAGTCGGAGATACGCAGTATTTT; CDR3aa: CASSPEGAGVGDTQYF
abundance: .; j_gene: TRBJ2-7; d_gene: .; v_gene: TRBV7-9; CDR3nt: TGTGCCAGCAGCCCCTTAACCTACGAGCAGTACTTC; CDR3aa: CASSPLTYEQYF
abundance: once; j_gene: TRBJ2-1; d_gene: TRBD2; v_gene: TRBV5-4; CDR3nt: TGTGCCAGCAGCCAAATCGGGACTAGCGATGAGCAGTTCTTC; CDR3aa: CASSQIGTSDEQFF
abundance: .; j_gene: TRBJ1-2; d_gene: TRBD1; v_gene: TRBV2; CDR3nt: TGTGCCGGAAGTGGACAGGGGAACTATGGCTACACCTTC; CDR3aa: CAGSGQGNYGYTF
abundance: once; j_gene: TRBJ2-5; d_gene: TRBD2; v_gene: TRBV5-6; CDR3nt: TGTGCCAGCAGCTTGGTGCGTGCTAGCGGGAGTCAAGAGACCCAGTACTTC; CDR3aa: CASSLVRASGSQETQYF
abundance: .; j_gene: TRBJ1-1; d_gene: .; v_gene: TRBV5-6; CDR3nt: TGTGCCAGCAGCTTGTCCCACAGGGAAAAGGACACTGAAGCTTTCTTT; CDR3aa: CASSLSHREKDTEAFF
abundance: .; j_gene: TRBJ2-3; d_gene: TRBD2; v_gene: TRBV4-2; CDR3nt: TGTGCCAGCAGCCAAGAGACTAGCGGGATCCCAGATACGCAGTATTTT; CDR3aa: CASSQETSGIPDTQYF
abundance: .; j_gene: TRBJ2-7; d_gene: .; v_gene: TRBV19; CDR3nt: TGTGCCAGTAGTATCGACTATCGTTACGAGCAGTACTTC; CDR3aa: CASSIDYRYEQYF
abundance: .; j_gene: TRBJ2-7; d_gene: TRBD1; v_gene: TRBV27; CDR3nt: TGTGCCAGCTCAATTTCCCTAGGGACAGCAAGCTACGAGCAGTACTTC; CDR3aa: CASSISLGTASYEQYF
abundance: .; j_gene: TRBJ2-1; d_gene: TRBD2; v_gene: TRBV4-1; CDR3nt: TGCGCCAGCAGCCAAGATTTCGGGACTAGCGGGATAAATGAGCAGTTCTTC; CDR3aa: CASSQDFGTSGINEQFF
abundance: .; j_gene: TRBJ1-5; d_gene: TRBD1; v_gene: TRBV5-8; CDR3nt: TGTGCCAGCAGCTTCCAGGGGGCCGTTTTTGTCAATCAGCCCCAGCATTTT; CDR3aa: CASSFQGAVFVNQPQHF
abundance: once; j_gene: TRBJ2-5; d_gene: .; v_gene: TRBV6-1; CDR3nt: TGTGCCAGCATCCCTCTGGATAGTTGGGAGACCCAGTACTTC; CDR3aa: CASIPLDSWETQYF
abundance: .; j_gene: TRBJ2-7; d_gene: .; v_gene: TRBV4-1; CDR3nt: TGCGCCAGCAGCCAGGGCGTTGGAACAGGGCGATACGAGCAGTACTTC; CDR3aa: CASSQGVGTGRYEQYF
abundance: .; j_gene: TRBJ2-5; d_gene: TRBD2; v_gene: TRBV9; CDR3nt: TGTGCCAGCAGCGGATCAACTAGCGGGAGAGAGACCCAGTACTTC; CDR3aa: CASSGSTSGRETQYF
abundance: .; j_gene: TRBJ1-1; d_gene: .; v_gene: TRBV6-5; CDR3nt: TGTGCCAGCAGTCTAAAGGGGTGGGCTGAAGCTTTCTTT; CDR3aa: CASSLKGWAEAFF
abundance: .; j_gene: TRBJ1-4; d_gene: .; v_gene: TRBV13; CDR3nt: TGTGCCAGCAGCTCTGGGGGGCAGAACGATGAAAAACTGTTTTTT; CDR3aa: CASSSGGQNDEKLFF
abundance: few; j_gene: TRBJ2-7; d_gene: .; v_gene: TRBV28; CDR3nt: TGTGCCAGCAGTTTACCCCGGAGGGGGGCGCTTGAGCAGTACTTC; CDR3aa: CASSLPRRGALEQYF
abundance: .; j_gene: TRBJ2-5; d_gene: TRBD1; v_gene: TRBV9; CDR3nt: TGTGCCAGCAGCCCCGGGACAGGGGGAAAAGAGACCCAGTACTTC; CDR3aa: CASSPGTGGKETQYF
abundance: .; j_gene: TRBJ1-5; d_gene: .; v_gene: TRBV4-1; CDR3nt: TGCGCCAGCAGCGACCGGGACGTCAATCAGCCCCAGCATTTT; CDR3aa: CASSDRDVNQPQHF
abundance: .; j_gene: TRBJ1-6; d_gene: .; v_gene: TRBV28; CDR3nt: TGTGCCAGCAGTCTTGCTTGGCGAGGTTTCTATAATTCACCCCTCCACTTT; CDR3aa: CASSLAWRGFYNSPLHF
abundance: .; j_gene: TRBJ2-3; d_gene: .; v_gene: TRBV5-1; CDR3nt: TGCGCCAGCAGCTTGGAGACAGATACGCAGTATTTT; CDR3aa: CASSLETDTQYF
abundance: .; j_gene: TRBJ1-1; d_gene: .; v_gene: TRBV7-9; CDR3nt: TGTGCCAGCAGCCCCTCGGGAGGCGACACTGAAGCTTTCTTT; CDR3aa: CASSPSGGDTEAFF
abundance: .; j_gene: TRBJ2-7; d_gene: .; v_gene: TRBV28; CDR3nt: TGTGCCAGCAGTCTCGGGGCAGGGATGTACGAGCAGTACTTC; CDR3aa: CASSLGAGMYEQYF
abundance: .; j_gene: TRBJ2-1; d_gene: .; v_gene: TRBV7-9; CDR3nt: TGTGCCAGCAGCCCACGTACCGGCCTAGCGGAGCAGTTCTTC; CDR3aa: CASSPRTGLAEQFF
abundance: .; j_gene: TRBJ2-7; d_gene: .; v_gene: TRBV9; CDR3nt: TGTGCCAGCAGCGCGGGGCAACGCTCCTACGAGCAGTACTTC; CDR3aa: CASSAGQRSYEQYF
abundance: .; j_gene: TRBJ2-5; d_gene: TRBD2; v_gene: TRBV5-4; CDR3nt: TGTGCCAGCAGCTGGGGACTAGCTGAGACCCAGTACTTC; CDR3aa: CASSWGLAETQYF
abundance: .; j_gene: TRBJ1-1; d_gene: .; v_gene: TRBV29-1; CDR3nt: TGCAGCTCAAGGGCAGGGGAGAACACTGAAGCTTTCTTT; CDR3aa: CSSRAGENTEAFF
abundance: .; j_gene: TRBJ2-5; d_gene: .; v_gene: TRBV5-5; CDR3nt: TGTGCCAGCAGCTTGGGGTTCGGGCGGGAGACCCAGTACTTC; CDR3aa: CASSLGFGRETQYF
abundance: .; j_gene: TRBJ2-7; d_gene: TRBD2; v_gene: TRBV19; CDR3nt: TGTGCCAGTAAAACAAAAGCCACTAGCGGAATCTACGAGCAGTACTTC; CDR3aa: CASKTKATSGIYEQYF
abundance: .; j_gene: TRBJ2-7; d_gene: .; v_gene: TRBV6-1; CDR3nt: TGTGCCAGCAGCCCAGCGACTTACGAGCAGTACTTC; CDR3aa: CASSPATYEQYF
abundance: .; j_gene: TRBJ2-1; d_gene: TRBD2; v_gene: TRBV10-2; CDR3nt: TGCGCCAGCAGTGAATCACTAGCGGGCTTCAATGAGCAGTTCTTC; CDR3aa: CASSESLAGFNEQFF
abundance: .; j_gene: TRBJ1-2; d_gene: .; v_gene: TRBV27; CDR3nt: TGTGCCAGCAGCCAAACTGGGGCAGGGGACCTCAAGAACTATGGCTACACCTTC; CDR3aa: CASSQTGAGDLKNYGYTF
abundance: .; j_gene: TRBJ2-1; d_gene: .; v_gene: TRBV5-6; CDR3nt: TGTGCCAGCAGCGCCGTCCCCAATGAGCAGTTCTTC; CDR3aa: CASSAVPNEQFF